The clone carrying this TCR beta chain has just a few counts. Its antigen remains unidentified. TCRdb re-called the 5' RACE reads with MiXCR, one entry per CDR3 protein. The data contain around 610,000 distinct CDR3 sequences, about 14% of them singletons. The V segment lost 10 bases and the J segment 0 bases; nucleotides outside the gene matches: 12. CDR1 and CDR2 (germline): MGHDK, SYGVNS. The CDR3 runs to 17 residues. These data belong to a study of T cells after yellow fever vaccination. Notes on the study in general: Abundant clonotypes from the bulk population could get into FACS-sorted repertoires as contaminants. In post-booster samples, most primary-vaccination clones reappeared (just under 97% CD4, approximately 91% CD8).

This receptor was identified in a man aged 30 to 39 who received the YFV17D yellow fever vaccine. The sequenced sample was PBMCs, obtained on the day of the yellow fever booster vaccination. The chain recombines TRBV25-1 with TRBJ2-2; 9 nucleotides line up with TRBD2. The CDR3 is CATAPYSSGTNTGELFF. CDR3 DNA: TGTGCCACCGCCCCCTACTCTAGCGGGACGAACACCGGGGAGCTGTTTTTT.